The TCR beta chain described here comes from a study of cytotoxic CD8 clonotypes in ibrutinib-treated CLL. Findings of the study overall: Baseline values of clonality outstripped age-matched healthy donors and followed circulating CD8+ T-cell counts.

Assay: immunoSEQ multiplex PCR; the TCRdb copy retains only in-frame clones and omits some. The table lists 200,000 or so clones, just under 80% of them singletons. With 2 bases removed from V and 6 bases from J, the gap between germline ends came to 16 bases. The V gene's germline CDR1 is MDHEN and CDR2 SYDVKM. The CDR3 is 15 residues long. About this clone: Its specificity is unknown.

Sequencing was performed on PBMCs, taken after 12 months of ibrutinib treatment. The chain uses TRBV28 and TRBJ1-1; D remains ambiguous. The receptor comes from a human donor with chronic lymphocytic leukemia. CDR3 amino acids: CASSLGGTVLAEAFF. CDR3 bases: TGTGCCAGCAGTTTAGGAGGCACCGTATTGGCTGAAGCTTTCTTT.